The present TCR beta chain was sequenced within a study of blood T cell repertoires in COVID-19. Trimming took 3 bases from V and 4 from J, leaving 13 bases between them. Per the germline V gene, CDR1 is SGHNT and CDR2 is YYREEE (reference sequence). The CDR3 is made up of 14 amino acids. TCRdb keeps only in-frame clones here, not all; method: immunoSEQ multiplex PCR. The sample lists about 240,000 clones; approximately 80% were seen once. This TCR derives from a man younger than 40 who had recovered from COVID-19. The rearrangement joins TRBV5-4 to TRBJ1-2; D remains unclear. Sequencing was performed on peripheral blood. The DNA of the CDR3 is TGTGCCAGCAGCTCCAGCCGGGTCGCCTATGGCTACACCTTC. Amino acid sequence: CASSSSRVAYGYTF.